The rows below give T cell receptor beta chains drawn from one sample of a study of T cells in Graves' hyperthyroidism and ophthalmopathy. TCRdb redid the calling of the multiplex PCR reads with MiXCR, one entry per CDR3 protein. The sample includes 300,000 to 400,000 distinct CDR3 sequences, around 13% of them seen just once. The sample comprised blood. All receptors derive from a woman aged 55 to 70 with Graves' hyperthyroidism. Both conserved end residues are part of each CDR3. The order of the fields is clone size, J gene, V gene, D gene, CDR3 DNA, CDR3 protein. D genes are given only for firm matches. Some rows have no size entry. The others give once, few or many, or a class for an expanded clone.

>few|TRBJ1-3|TRBV20-1|TRBD1
TGCAGTGCTAGACACAGGGGAGAAAACACCATATATTTT
CSARHRGENTIYF
>many|TRBJ2-7|TRBV28|TRBD1
TGTGCCAGCAGTTCGCCGGGACAGGGGAAGTACGAGCAGTACTTC
CASSSPGQGKYEQYF
>many|TRBJ2-2|TRBV5-1|NA
TGCGCCAGCAGCTCAGACACCGGGGAGCTGTTTTTT
CASSSDTGELFF
>many|TRBJ2-7|TRBV6-6|NA
TGTGCCAGCAGTTACTCCAGCCGCTACTCCTACGAGCAGTACTTC
CASSYSSRYSYEQYF
>few|TRBJ1-2|TRBV7-9|NA
TGTGCCAGCAGCTTAGGTTGGGGATTGAGCTACACCTTC
CASSLGWGLSYTF
>many|TRBJ2-3|TRBV6-2/TRBV6-3|TRBD2
TGTGCCAGCAGTTACTCGAGAGCGGGAGGAAGCACAGATACGCAGTATTTT
CASSYSRAGGSTDTQYF
>NA|TRBJ2-1|TRBV7-9|TRBD2
TGTGCCAGCAGCCCCGGACTAGCGGAGATCTACAATGAGCAGTTCTTC
CASSPGLAEIYNEQFF
>NA|TRBJ1-1|TRBV9|NA
TGTGCCAGCAGCCGAATTGGGGGGAACACTGAAGCTTTCTTT
CASSRIGGNTEAFF
>NA|TRBJ1-5|TRBV12-3/TRBV12-4|NA
TGTGCCAGCAGTCTAAAGACAGGCTCGTATAGCAATCAGCCCCAGCATTTT
CASSLKTGSYSNQPQHF
>NA|TRBJ2-5|TRBV11-2|TRBD2
TGTGCCAGCAACCCCGGGGGGATCTGGCGGAGGATAGAGACCCAGTACTTC
CASNPGGIWRRIETQYF
>NA|TRBJ2-1|TRBV24-1|NA
TGTGCCACCAGTAGGCGGGTGGGGCGGGACAATGAGCAGTTCTTC
CATSRRVGRDNEQFF